This TCR beta chain derives from a study of T cell repertoires in cytomegalovirus infection (dated by TCRdb to between 2017 and 2020). For context, the study as a whole: The HLA type of each donor mattered for the analysis, because public TCR beta signatures pointed to carriage of CMV infection along with the matching HLA type. Beyond this particular receptor, the publication reports: The ex vivo response was dominated by HLA-C-restricted CMV-specific TCR beta clonotypes, which also provided the single most frequent clonotype in two of eight donors. Cumulative frequency of public TCR beta family members discriminated carriers of CMV infection plus the relevant HLA type in this cohort and an independent approximately 350-donor cohort.

On this clonotype itself: It lacks a known antigen. No qualities accompany the bases; no much larger clone lies one base away.

Sequencer: Illumina HiSeq 1500. TCRdb ran its own pipeline on the public reads, namely fastp trimming at Q25 and MiXCR clone calling, and kept in-frame beta chains. Every distinct CDR3 protein forms one entry, paired with its most common genes and DNA. For this sample the table gives 200,000 or so distinct CDR3 sequences, of which roughly 30% were detected only once. The ten top clones hold approximately 30% of the sample. Spanning cysteine to phenylalanine, the CDR3 consists of 14 amino acids. Only the CDR3 portion is preserved as DNA: 42 bases, with reading frame beginning at the first base. V loses 6 bases, J loses 2 bases, and the germline ends lie 13 bases apart. From a lookup of the germline V gene (reference sequence), CDR1 and CDR2 are DFQATT and SNEGSKA.

The V and J segments used are TRBV20-1 and TRBJ1-4; the D gene is perhaps TRBD1, from 5 matching bases. The sample was PBMCs. This clonotype originated in a human donor in good health (CMV status not recorded). Some clones in this sample may be carry-over from other donors' samples. The nucleotide sequence is given as TGCAGTGCGCGGGACTGGAGGACTAATGAAAAACTGTTTTTT. This yields the protein CSARDWRTNEKLFF.